This T cell receptor (beta chain) is from a study of graft-versus-host responses after intestinal transplantation. Findings and caveats of the study: Recipient marrow showed GvH clones, some seen first in ileum or blood.

Assay: immunoSEQ multiplex PCR; the TCRdb copy retains only in-frame clones and omits some. The sample yields about 97,000 clones, 80% to 95% seen once. The CDR3 covers 15 residues. V shed 6 bases, J shed 2 bases, and the junction held 9 bases outside the gene matches. Germline V gene data show CDR1 as MNHNY and CDR2 as SVGAGI (reference sequence). This clone was counted once. Antigen: not known. Sequencing was performed on PBMCs, taken roughly 410 days after intestinal transplant. The V and J genes are TRBV6-6 and TRBJ1-1; TRBD1 matches at 7 bases. The sequence was obtained from a human patient who received an intestinal transplant, so some T cells may come from the graft donor. As DNA, the CDR3 is TGTGCCAGCAGAAGGGGGGGGACAGCAAACACTGAAGCTTTCTTT. Residues: CASRRGGTANTEAFF.